Given below is one T cell receptor beta chain in context. Germline assignment: CDR1 GTSNPN and CDR2 SVGIG (reference sequence). This CDR3 is 14 amino acids long. The V and J ends lost 2 bases and 2 bases, in that order; junction bases with no gene match: 5. This sample was included in a study of blood T cell repertoires in COVID-19. Followed longitudinally, the Seattle patients had been enrolled during active infection. The table came from immunoSEQ multiplex PCR; TCRdb's copy has only in-frame clones and leaves some out. The data show 250,000 to 350,000 clones, 75% to 95% seen once. The clonotype was recovered from a woman aged 25 to 39 with COVID-19, enrolled during active disease. The V and J genes are TRBV30 and TRBJ1-2; the match to TRBD1 covers 7 bases. Input material: peripheral blood. The CDR3: CAWSRLTGNYGYTF. In nucleotides, the CDR3 is TGTGCCTGGAGTAGACTGACAGGGAACTATGGCTACACCTTC.